What follows are 24 T cell receptor beta chains derived from one specimen sequenced in a study of shared clonotypes between healthy human individuals. Sequencing was performed with immunoSEQ multiplex PCR; in TCRdb, only in-frame clones are kept and a portion is missing. The table records 2 million to 2.5 million clones, 90% to 95% of them present only once. The source material was naive CD4+ T cells from PBMCs. As for subset: CD45RA+ positively selected. The receptors stem from a man younger than 35 in good health. Some clones in this sample may be carry-over from other donors' samples.

The chain is built from TRBV19 and TRBJ2-1; 8 positions agree with TRBD2. Germline V gives CDR1 LNHDA, CDR2 SQIVND (reference sequence). V shed 6 bases, J shed 9 bases, and the junction held 7 bases outside the gene matches. This CDR3 comprises 13 residues. CDR3 sequence (DNA): TGTGCCAGTAGCCAGCGGGAGATGTCTGAGCAGTTCTTC. Translated: CASSQREMSEQFF. The full variable domain, its missing parts supplied by reference TRBV19 and TRBJ2-1, is DGGITQSPKYLFRKEGQNVTLSCEQNLNHDAMYWYRQDPGQGLRLIYYSQIVNDFQKGDIAEGYSVSREKKESFPLTVTSAQKNPTAFYLCASSQREMSEQFFGPGTRLTVL.

The sample holds one count of this clone. The V call is TRBV6-4, the J call TRBJ2-6; TRBD1 is a possible D gene (5 bases). V lost 4 bases to trimming and J lost 7 bases, with 14 bases between them. The CDR3 totals 15 residues. Germline V gene sequence: CDR1 MRHNA, CDR2 SNTAGT. The CDR3 region has the DNA TGTGCCAGCAGTGGTGGGGCCTCTACTGCCAACGTCCTGACTTTC. Its protein is CASSGGASTANVLTF.

Concerning this clone: Other nucleotide sequences in the sample specify the same CDR3. This chain connects TRBV7-2 to TRBJ2-7, with a possible D match to TRBD1 (6 bases). The CDR3 is 14 residues long. V was cut by 0 bases and J by 4 bases, with 10 bases left in between. The germline gives CDR1 SGHTA, CDR2 FQGNSA. The CDR3 region has the DNA TGTGCCAGCAGCTTAGCTAGGACAGCTTACGAGCAGTACTTC. This gives the protein CASSLARTAYEQYF.

CDR3 loop: CASSSDRERDSYEQYF. CDR3 sequence (DNA): TGTGCCAGCAGTTCGGACAGGGAGCGGGACTCCTACGAGCAGTACTTC. The chain carries TRBV6-9 and TRBJ2-7, with a possible D match to TRBD1 (8 bases). Germline lookup yields CDR1 MNHGY and CDR2 SVAAGI. The CDR3 contains 16 residues. Trimming cost V 4 bases and J 0 bases, with 16 bases left between them.

V is TRBV28 and J is TRBJ1-2, with a weak D call TRBD1 (6 bases). The germline gives CDR1 MDHEN, CDR2 SYDVKM. V was shortened by 7 bases and J by 3 bases, with 15 bases between the two germline ends. This CDR3 region has 14 residues. DNA for the CDR3: TGTGCCAGCACCACGCGGGGGCGAGACTATGGCTACACCTTC. Its translation is CASTTRGRDYGYTF.

V usage is TRBV28 and J usage is TRBJ2-1, with D tentatively TRBD2 (6 bases). Between the trimmed V and J ends, which lost 1 base and 8 bases, there was a span of 21 bases. CDR3 size: 17 residues. Germline CDR1 is MDHEN and CDR2 is SYDVKM. The CDR3 DNA sequence: TGTGCCAGCAGTTTATTTTTCGGCGGGATGGGAGACGATGAGCAGTTCTTC. Translated: CASSLFFGGMGDDEQFF.

J is TRBJ2-1 and V is TRBV5-6; TRBD2 agrees at 7 bases. CDR1 is SGHDT and CDR2 is YYEEEE in the germline V gene. With 2 bases clipped from V and 9 bases from J, the junction kept 5 bases outside the gene matches. This CDR3 is built from 13 residues. The DNA for the CDR3 is TGTGCCAGCAGCTTTCGGCTAGCGGCTGAGCAGTTCTTC. Translated: CASSFRLAAEQFF.

The chain combines TRBV28 with TRBJ1-5; possible D gene TRBD1, 5 bases. This CDR3 contains 16 residues. CDR1 and CDR2 from the germline V gene are MDHEN and SYDVKM. Trimming shortened V by 5 bases and J by 3 bases, and 17 bases separated the two germline ends. The DNA of the CDR3 is TGTGCCAGCAGTCCACGACGGTGGGGGTTCAATCAGCCCCAGCATTTT. It encodes CASSPRRWGFNQPQHF. Using reference TRBV28 and TRBJ1-5 for the parts outside the CDR3, the full variable domain is DVKVTQSSRYLVKRTGEKVFLECVQDMDHENMFWYRQDPGLGLRLIYFSYDVKMKEKGDIPEGYSVSREKKERFSLILESASTNQTSMYLCASSPRRWGFNQPQHFGDGTRLSIL.

V and J are TRBV2 and TRBJ1-5; no definite D call. Germline V gene sequence: CDR1 SNHLY, CDR2 FYNNEI. V was pared by 4 bases and J by 0 bases, with 7 bases between. The CDR3 is 14 amino acids. CDR3 region: CASSGQPSNQPQHF. In DNA form, the CDR3 reads TGTGCCAGCAGTGGTCAACCTAGCAATCAGCCCCAGCATTTT.

Regarding this clone: The identical CDR3 is also encoded by other nucleotide sequences in the sample. The genes are TRBV5-1 and TRBJ2-7; D possibly corresponds to TRBD2 (7 bases). Trimming took off 0 bases at V and 4 bases at J, with 14 bases between the two ends. This CDR3 has 15 amino acids. Germline V gene sequence: CDR1 SGHRS, CDR2 YFSETQ. CDR3 sequence: CASSLAPGGGYEQYF. In nucleotides, the CDR3 is TGCGCCAGCAGCTTGGCCCCGGGGGGCGGTTACGAGCAGTACTTC.

Only a few counts were recorded for this clone. J is TRBJ1-4 and V is TRBV7-9; the D gene is possibly TRBD1 (5 bases). The V gene lost 3 bases and the J gene lost 7 bases, with 6 bases spanning the gap. CDR1 and CDR2 (germline): SEHNR, FQNEAQ (reference sequence). The CDR3 is 12 amino acids. The CDR3 DNA sequence: TGTGCCAGCAGCTTCGGGGGTGAAAAACTGTTTTTT. Protein sequence: CASSFGGEKLFF.

The genes are TRBV7-9 and TRBJ2-7; D may be TRBD1 (5 bases). Germline V gene data show CDR1 as SEHNR and CDR2 as FQNEAQ (reference sequence). With 5 bases removed from V and 0 bases from J, the gap between germline ends came to 8 bases. The CDR3 contains 13 residues. This CDR3 reads CASSRQTSYEQYF. The CDR3 nucleotides are TGTGCCAGCAGCCGACAGACCTCCTACGAGCAGTACTTC.

A note on this clone: Other DNA sequences from this sample encode an identical CDR3 as well. The chain joins TRBV9 to TRBJ2-1; 8 positions match TRBD2. The CDR3 contains 15 residues. Per germline, CDR1 SGDLS and CDR2 YYNGEE. The ends lost 2 bases at V and 2 bases at J; junction bases unmatched: 3. CDR3 DNA sequence: TGTGCCAGCAGCGTTACTAGCGGACCCTACAATGAGCAGTTCTTC. Its translation is CASSVTSGPYNEQFF.

V is TRBV30 and J is TRBJ1-3, with a tentative D call TRBD1 (5 bases). Trimming stripped 5 bases from V and 0 bases from J, with 11 bases between. There are 14 residues in the CDR3. The V gene's germline CDR1 is GTSNPN and CDR2 SVGIG (reference sequence). For the CDR3, the DNA is TGTGCCTGGGGGGACGCCCGCTCTGGAAACACCATATATTTT. It translates to CAWGDARSGNTIYF.

V is TRBV7-6 and J is TRBJ2-3; 13 nucleotides agree with TRBD2. The CDR3 extends over 14 amino acids. The germline V gene has CDR1 SGHVS and CDR2 FNYEAQ. V shed 5 bases and J 11 bases; nucleotides not matched to a gene: 7. The CDR3, as DNA: TGTGCCAGCAGCCCCGGGACTAGCGGGACTCGGCAGTATTTT. Translating gives CASSPGTSGTRQYF.

The rearrangement uses TRBV7-6 and TRBJ2-1; D is uncertain. This CDR3 spans 16 amino acids. Germline V lookup: CDR1 SGHVS, CDR2 FNYEAQ. The germline V and J ends were trimmed by 2 bases and 2 bases, with 13 bases remaining between them. The CDR3 here is CASSLFPGLAYNEQFF. CDR3 DNA: TGTGCCAGCAGCTTATTCCCGGGCCTCGCCTACAATGAGCAGTTCTTC.

To note about this clone: The sample carries other DNA sequences with the same CDR3. The chain has TRBV18 and TRBJ2-7, with D hard to call. The CDR3 consists of 13 residues. V dropped 3 bases and J dropped 0 bases, with 6 bases sitting between them. Germline values: CDR1 KGHSH, CDR2 LQKENI. The CDR3 sequence is CASSPQSSYEQYF. CDR3 nucleotide sequence: TGTGCCAGCTCACCGCAGAGCTCCTACGAGCAGTACTTC.

The sample holds one count of this clone. V usage is TRBV18 and J usage is TRBJ2-1, with 8 bases matching TRBD2. Germline V gives CDR1 KGHSH, CDR2 LQKENI. J gave up 0 bases and V 0 bases, and 7 bases lay outside the gene matches. The CDR3 loop spans 18 amino acids. The DNA of the CDR3 is TGTGCCAGCTCACCACCGCTCGGGAGGGCGAACTCCTACAATGAGCAGTTCTTC. The encoded protein is CASSPPLGRANSYNEQFF.

The chain recombines TRBV7-9 with TRBJ1-2, with D uncertain. The CDR3 consists of 14 residues. Deletions cut 1 base from V and 10 bases from J, with 16 bases between. Germline values: CDR1 SEHNR, CDR2 FQNEAQ (reference sequence). DNA for the CDR3: TGTGCCAGCAGCTTAGACGGAGGTCTATTTGACTACACCTTC. This codes for CASSLDGGLFDYTF.

The chain combines TRBV5-8 with TRBJ1-3, with a tentative D call TRBD1 (6 bases). There are 17 residues in the CDR3. The germline V gene encodes CDR1 SGHTS and CDR2 YDEGEE. Trimming removed 1 base from V and 0 bases from J, with 14 bases in between. This chain's CDR3 is CASSLQRTVTSGNTIYF. In DNA, the CDR3 is TGTGCCAGCAGCTTGCAAAGGACAGTCACCTCTGGAAACACCATATATTTT.

The V gene is TRBV30, the J gene TRBJ1-2; 11 bases agree with TRBD1. V gave up 3 bases and J gave up 1 base; unmatched junction bases: 10. Germline V gene lookup returns CDR1 GTSNPN and CDR2 SVGIG (reference sequence). There are 17 residues in the CDR3. CDR3 coding DNA: TGTGCCTGGAGCGCAGGACAGGGGGCAGGTCATAACTATGGCTACACCTTC. It translates to CAWSAGQGAGHNYGYTF.

The V and J genes are TRBV9 and TRBJ1-2, with 7 nucleotides matching TRBD1. The V gene end was trimmed by 0 bases and the J gene end by 8 bases; junction bases not matched to a gene: 16. The CDR3 has 17 amino acids. CDR1 SGDLS and CDR2 YYNGEE come from the germline V gene. The CDR3 here is CASSVDNRGFSLQGYTF. The CDR3 bases are TGTGCCAGCAGCGTAGACAACAGGGGCTTCAGTCTCCAGGGCTACACCTTC.

The chain couples TRBV21-1 to TRBJ1-2; TRBD1, as called in the table, went unchecked against the DNA. TRBV21-1 is a known pseudogene. This CDR3 comprises 17 residues. CDR3 DNA sequence: TGTGCCAGCGTGACTATCGAACAGGGAAGTAACGTCTATGGCTACACCTTC. Protein sequence: CASVTIEQGSNVYGYTF.

The gene calls are TRBV7-8 and TRBJ2-6; D might be TRBD1 (5 bases). CDR3 length: 19 residues. V lost 3 bases and J 0 bases, leaving 18 bases between the germline ends. Germline CDR1 SGHVS, CDR2 FQNEAQ. The CDR3, as DNA: TGTGCCAGCAGCTTCGACCCTTCAGGGTCCGTCTCTGGGGCCAACGTCCTGACTTTC. This translates into CASSFDPSGSVSGANVLTF. Supplemented by reference TRBV7-8 and TRBJ2-6, the full variable domain reads GAGVSQSPRYKVAKRGQDVALRCDPISGHVSLFWYQQALGQGPEFLTYFQNEAQLDKSGLPSDRFFAERPEGSVSTLKIQRTQQEDSAVYLCASSFDPSGSVSGANVLTFGAGSRLTVL.